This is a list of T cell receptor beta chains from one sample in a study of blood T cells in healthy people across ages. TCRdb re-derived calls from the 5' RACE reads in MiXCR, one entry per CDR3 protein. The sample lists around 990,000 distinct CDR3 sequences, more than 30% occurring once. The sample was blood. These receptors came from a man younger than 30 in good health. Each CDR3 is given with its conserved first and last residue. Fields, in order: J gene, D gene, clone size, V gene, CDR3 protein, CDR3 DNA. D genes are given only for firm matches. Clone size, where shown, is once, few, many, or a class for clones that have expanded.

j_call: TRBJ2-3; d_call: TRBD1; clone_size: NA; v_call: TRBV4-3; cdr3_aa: CASSLGTGGSRGTQYF; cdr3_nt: TGCGCCAGCAGCCTGGGGACAGGGGGTTCCAGGGGTACGCAGTATTTT
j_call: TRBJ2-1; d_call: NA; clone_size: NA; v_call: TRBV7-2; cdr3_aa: CASSLVPGPYNEQFF; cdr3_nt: TGTGCCAGCAGCTTAGTCCCGGGGCCCTACAATGAGCAGTTCTTC
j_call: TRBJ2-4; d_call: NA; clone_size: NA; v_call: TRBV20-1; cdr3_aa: CGAHGILAKNIQYF; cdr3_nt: TGCGGTGCCCACGGAATACTAGCCAAAAACATTCAGTACTTC
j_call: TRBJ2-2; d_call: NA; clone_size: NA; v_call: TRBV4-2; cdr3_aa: CASSPGDPDTGELFF; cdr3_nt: TGTGCCAGCAGCCCGGGGGATCCGGACACCGGGGAGCTGTTTTTT
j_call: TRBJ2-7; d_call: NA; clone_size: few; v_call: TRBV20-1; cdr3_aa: CSASRPKGNEGYEQYF; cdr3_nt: TGCAGTGCTTCTCGTCCGAAAGGGAATGAAGGCTACGAGCAGTACTTC
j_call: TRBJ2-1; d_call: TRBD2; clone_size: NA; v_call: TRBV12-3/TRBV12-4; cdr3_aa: CASSSLADHEQFF; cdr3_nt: TGTGCCAGCAGTTCACTAGCGGACCATGAGCAGTTCTTC
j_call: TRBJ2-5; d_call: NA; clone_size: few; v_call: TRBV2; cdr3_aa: CASSERTAASETQYF; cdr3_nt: TGTGCCAGCAGTGAAAGGACTGCAGCTTCGGAGACCCAGTACTTC
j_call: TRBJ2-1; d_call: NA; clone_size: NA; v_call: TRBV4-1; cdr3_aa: CASSQNGPGFWSEQFF; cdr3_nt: TGCGCCAGCAGCCAGAATGGTCCAGGGTTTTGGAGTGAGCAGTTCTTC
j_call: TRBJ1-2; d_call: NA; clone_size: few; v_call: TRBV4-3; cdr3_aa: CASSQDSANANYGYTF; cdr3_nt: TGCGCCAGCAGCCAAGATTCGGCAAATGCTAACTATGGCTACACCTTC
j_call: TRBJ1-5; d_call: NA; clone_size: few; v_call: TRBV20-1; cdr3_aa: CSAHSKDFPTYSNQPQHF; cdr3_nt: TGCAGTGCTCACAGTAAAGACTTCCCCACTTATAGCAATCAGCCCCAGCATTTT
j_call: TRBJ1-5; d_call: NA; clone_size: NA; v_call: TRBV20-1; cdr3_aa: CSAGRRGPSNQPQHF; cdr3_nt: TGCAGTGCTGGAAGGAGGGGACCTAGCAATCAGCCCCAGCATTTT
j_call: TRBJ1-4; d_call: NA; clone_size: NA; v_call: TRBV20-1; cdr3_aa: CSARAGGGRDHEKLFF; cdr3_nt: TGCAGTGCTAGAGCTGGGGGAGGGAGGGACCATGAAAAACTGTTTTTT
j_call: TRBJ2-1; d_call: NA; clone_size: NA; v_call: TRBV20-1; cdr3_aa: CSARGQRGSYNEQFF; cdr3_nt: TGCAGTGCTAGAGGACAGCGAGGCTCCTACAATGAGCAGTTCTTC
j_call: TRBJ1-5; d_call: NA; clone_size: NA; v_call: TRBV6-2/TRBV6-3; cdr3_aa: CASSYVAYESNQPQHF; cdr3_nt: TGTGCCAGCAGTTACGTGGCCTACGAAAGCAATCAGCCCCAGCATTTT
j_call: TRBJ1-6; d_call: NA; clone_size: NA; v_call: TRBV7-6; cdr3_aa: CASSNHSYNSPLHF; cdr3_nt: TGTGCCAGCAGCAACCACTCCTATAATTCACCCCTCCACTTT
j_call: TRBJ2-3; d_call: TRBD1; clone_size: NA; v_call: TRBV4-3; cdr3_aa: CASSPEGTGVPDTQYF; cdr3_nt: TGCGCCAGCAGCCCAGAGGGGACAGGGGTTCCAGATACGCAGTATTTT
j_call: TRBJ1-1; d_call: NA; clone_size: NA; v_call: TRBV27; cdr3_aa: CASRTATTEAFF; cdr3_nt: TGTGCCAGTCGGACAGCGACAACTGAAGCTTTCTTT
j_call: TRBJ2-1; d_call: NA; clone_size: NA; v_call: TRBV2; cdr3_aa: CASNRDSSYNEQFF; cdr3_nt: TGTGCCAGCAACAGGGATAGCTCCTACAATGAGCAGTTCTTC
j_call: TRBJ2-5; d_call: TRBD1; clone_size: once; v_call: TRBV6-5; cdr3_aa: CASSYYGTGNGEQYF; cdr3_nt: TGTGCCAGCAGTTATTACGGGACAGGGAATGGGGAGCAGTACTTC
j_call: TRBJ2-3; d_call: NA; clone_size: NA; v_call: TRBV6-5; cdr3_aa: CASTESRGKLADTQYF; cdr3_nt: TGTGCCAGCACCGAAAGCCGGGGGAAGCTCGCAGATACGCAGTATTTT
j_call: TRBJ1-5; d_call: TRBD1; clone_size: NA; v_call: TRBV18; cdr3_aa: CASSPPARGLYNQPQHF; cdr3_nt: TGTGCCAGCTCACCACCGGCCAGGGGGCTTTACAATCAGCCCCAGCATTTT
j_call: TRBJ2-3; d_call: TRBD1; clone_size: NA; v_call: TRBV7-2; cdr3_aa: CTSSTRQGSTDTQYF; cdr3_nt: TGTACCAGCAGCACCCGACAGGGGAGCACAGATACGCAGTATTTT
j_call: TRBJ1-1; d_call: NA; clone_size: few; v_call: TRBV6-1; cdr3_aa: CASPGRGGVSTEAFF; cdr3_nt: TGTGCCAGCCCCGGGAGGGGGGGAGTGAGCACTGAAGCTTTCTTT
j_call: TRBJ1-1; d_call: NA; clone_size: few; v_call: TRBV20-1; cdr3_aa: CSARDYVGDTEAFF; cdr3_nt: TGCAGTGCTAGAGATTACGTCGGAGACACTGAAGCTTTCTTT
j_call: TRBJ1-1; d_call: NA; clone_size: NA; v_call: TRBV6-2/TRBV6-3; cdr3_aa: CASSYDEEGITEAFF; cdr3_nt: TGTGCCAGCAGTTACGATGAGGAGGGGATCACTGAAGCTTTCTTT
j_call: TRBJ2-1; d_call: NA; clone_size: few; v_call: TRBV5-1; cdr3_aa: CASSLVTMSGGDEQFF; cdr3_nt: TGCGCCAGCAGCTTGGTGACAATGTCGGGCGGTGATGAGCAGTTCTTC
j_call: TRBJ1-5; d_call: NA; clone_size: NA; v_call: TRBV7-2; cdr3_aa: CASSLGGARSNQPQHF; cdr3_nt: TGTGCCAGCAGCTTGGGCGGGGCCAGGAGCAATCAGCCCCAGCATTTT
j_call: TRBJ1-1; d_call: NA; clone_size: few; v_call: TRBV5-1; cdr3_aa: CASSSTNMNTEAFF; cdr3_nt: TGCGCCAGCAGCTCGACAAACATGAACACTGAAGCTTTCTTT
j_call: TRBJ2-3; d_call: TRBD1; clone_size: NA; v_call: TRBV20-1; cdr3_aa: CSARMGQGETTDTQYF; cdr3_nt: TGCAGTGCTAGAATGGGACAGGGCGAGACCACAGATACGCAGTATTTT
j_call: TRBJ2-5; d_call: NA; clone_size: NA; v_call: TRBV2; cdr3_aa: CASSDRRGGETQYF; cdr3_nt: TGTGCCAGCAGTGATCGTAGGGGTGGGGAGACCCAGTACTTC
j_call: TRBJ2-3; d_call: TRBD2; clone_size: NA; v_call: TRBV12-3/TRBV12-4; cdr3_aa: CASSKLAGGTDTQYF; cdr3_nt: TGTGCCAGCAGTAAACTAGCGGGGGGCACAGATACGCAGTATTTT
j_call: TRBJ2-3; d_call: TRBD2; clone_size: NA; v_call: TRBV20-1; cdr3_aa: CSAPRTSGGAGTDTQYF; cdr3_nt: TGCAGTGCCCCCCGGACTAGCGGGGGGGCGGGGACAGATACGCAGTATTTT
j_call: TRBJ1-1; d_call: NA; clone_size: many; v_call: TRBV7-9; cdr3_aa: CASSSTENTEAFF; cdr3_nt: TGTGCCAGCAGCTCAACGGAGAACACTGAAGCTTTCTTT
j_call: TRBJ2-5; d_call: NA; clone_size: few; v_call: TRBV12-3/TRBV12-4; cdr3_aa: CASSFSVGSGGGQYF; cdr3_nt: TGTGCCAGCAGTTTTTCGGTGGGTAGCGGCGGTGGGCAGTACTTC
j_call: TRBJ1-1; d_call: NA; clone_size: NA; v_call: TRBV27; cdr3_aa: CASSQDSPPAVGTEAFF; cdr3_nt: TGTGCCAGCAGCCAAGACTCGCCCCCGGCGGTGGGCACTGAAGCTTTCTTT
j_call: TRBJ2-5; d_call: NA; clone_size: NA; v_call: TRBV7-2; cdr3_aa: CASSRPRNPQYF; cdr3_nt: TGTGCCAGCAGCCGCCCTCGGAATCCCCAGTACTTC
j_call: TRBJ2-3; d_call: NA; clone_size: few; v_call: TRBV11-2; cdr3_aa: CASSPRDFKLGDTQYF; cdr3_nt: TGTGCCAGCAGCCCGAGGGATTTCAAATTGGGAGATACGCAGTATTTT
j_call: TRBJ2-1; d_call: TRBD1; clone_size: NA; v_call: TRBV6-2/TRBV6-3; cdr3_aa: CASSYGTGAVNEQFF; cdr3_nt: TGTGCCAGCAGTTACGGGACAGGGGCGGTGAATGAGCAGTTCTTC
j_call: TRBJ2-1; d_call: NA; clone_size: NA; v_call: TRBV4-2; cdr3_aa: CASSQDRRARAGEQFF; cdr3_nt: TGTGCCAGCAGCCAAGATCGGCGGGCCAGGGCCGGTGAGCAGTTCTTC
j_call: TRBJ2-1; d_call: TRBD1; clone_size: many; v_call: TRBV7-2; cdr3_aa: CASSLYRDSSYNEQFF; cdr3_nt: TGTGCCAGCAGCCTGTATCGGGACAGCTCCTACAATGAGCAGTTCTTC
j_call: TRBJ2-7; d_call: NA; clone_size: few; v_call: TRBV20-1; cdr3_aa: CSARLDGVLNEEQYF; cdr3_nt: TGCAGTGCTAGATTGGACGGGGTCCTTAATGAAGAGCAGTACTTC
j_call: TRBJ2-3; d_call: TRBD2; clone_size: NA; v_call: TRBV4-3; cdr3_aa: CASSQGPSGRIIDTQYF; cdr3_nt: TGCGCCAGCAGCCAAGGTCCAAGCGGGAGAATCATAGATACGCAGTATTTT
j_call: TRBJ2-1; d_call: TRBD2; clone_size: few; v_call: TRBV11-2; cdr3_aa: CASSSSGGLQNEQFF; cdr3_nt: TGTGCCAGCAGCTCGAGCGGGGGTTTACAAAATGAGCAGTTCTTC
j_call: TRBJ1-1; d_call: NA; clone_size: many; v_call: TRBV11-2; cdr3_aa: CASSSPTPEAFF; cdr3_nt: TGTGCCAGCAGCTCCCCTACCCCGGAAGCTTTCTTT
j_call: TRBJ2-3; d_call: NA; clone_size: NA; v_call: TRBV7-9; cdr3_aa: CASIFRGSSDTQYF; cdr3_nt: TGTGCCAGCATCTTCAGGGGTTCCTCAGATACGCAGTATTTT
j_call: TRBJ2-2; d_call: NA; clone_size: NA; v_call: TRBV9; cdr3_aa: CASSVRGHDTGELFF; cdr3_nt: TGTGCCAGCAGCGTCCGGGGACACGACACCGGGGAGCTGTTTTTT
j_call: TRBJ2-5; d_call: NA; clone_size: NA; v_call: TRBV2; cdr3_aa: CASTAPSDTETQYF; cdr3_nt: TGTGCCAGCACCGCCCCTTCTGACACGGAGACCCAGTACTTC